The rows below give T cell receptor beta chains drawn from one sample of a study of shared clonotypes between healthy human individuals. Assay: immunoSEQ multiplex PCR; the TCRdb copy retains only in-frame clones and omits some. This sample carries more than 2 million clones, roughly 96% of them seen once, and the ten largest clones take 0.1% to 0.15%. Sequencing used naive CD4+ T cells sorted from blood. The receptor set was obtained from a man aged 18 to 29 in good health. CDR3s include the opening cysteine and the closing phenylalanine or tryptophan. Fields, in order: CDR3 DNA, CDR3 protein, J gene, clone size, V gene, D gene. The D gene is left open where the match is weak. Size is stated for part of the rows, as once, few or many counts, or as a class when the clone is expanded.

CDR3 DNA: TGCGCCAGCAGCCTTGGGACTAGCGGGAGCTCCTACAATGAGCAGTTCTTC
CDR3 protein: CASSLGTSGSSYNEQFF
J gene: TRBJ2-1
clone size: .
V gene: TRBV5-1
D gene: TRBD2

CDR3 DNA: TGTGCCAGCAGTGAAGCGCTTGCGGAGGCCTTTAATGAGCAGTTCTTC
CDR3 protein: CASSEALAEAFNEQFF
J gene: TRBJ2-1
clone size: once
V gene: TRBV2
D gene: .

CDR3 DNA: TGTGCCAGTAGCCCCAGGGGAGCGGGAGGGCAAGAGACCCAGTACTTC
CDR3 protein: CASSPRGAGGQETQYF
J gene: TRBJ2-5
clone size: .
V gene: TRBV19
D gene: TRBD2

CDR3 DNA: TGTGCCTGGAGTACGGCGGGAGGGGCCGGCTACACCTTC
CDR3 protein: CAWSTAGGAGYTF
J gene: TRBJ1-2
clone size: .
V gene: TRBV30
D gene: .

CDR3 DNA: TGCAGCGTTGCCGGGACGAATAATTCACCCCTCCACTTT
CDR3 protein: CSVAGTNNSPLHF
J gene: TRBJ1-6
clone size: many
V gene: TRBV29-1
D gene: .

CDR3 DNA: TGTGCCAGCAGCTTAGCCGTCCGGGGATCCTACACTTCACCCCTCCACTTT
CDR3 protein: CASSLAVRGSYTSPLHF
J gene: TRBJ1-6
clone size: .
V gene: TRBV7-2
D gene: .

CDR3 DNA: TGTGCCAGCAGGGACGGGGGCCCGACCACTGAAGCTTTCTTT
CDR3 protein: CASRDGGPTTEAFF
J gene: TRBJ1-1
clone size: .
V gene: TRBV2
D gene: .

CDR3 DNA: TGTGCCAGCAGCGCCGTATCTGGAAACACCATATATTTT
CDR3 protein: CASSAVSGNTIYF
J gene: TRBJ1-3
clone size: .
V gene: TRBV13
D gene: .

CDR3 DNA: TGTGCCAGCAGCTCCGGACGCATATACTACGGCTACACCTTC
CDR3 protein: CASSSGRIYYGYTF
J gene: TRBJ1-2
clone size: .
V gene: TRBV7-2
D gene: .

CDR3 DNA: TGTGCCATCAGTGCCGGGACGGCAGATACGCAGTATTTT
CDR3 protein: CAISAGTADTQYF
J gene: TRBJ2-3
clone size: .
V gene: TRBV10-3
D gene: .

CDR3 DNA: TGTGCCAGCAGCTTAGTGGATACCTATGGCTACACCTTC
CDR3 protein: CASSLVDTYGYTF
J gene: TRBJ1-2
clone size: .
V gene: TRBV11-2
D gene: .

CDR3 DNA: TGTGCCAGCAGCCCCCGGCGGGGAGGCCAAGAGACCCAGTACTTC
CDR3 protein: CASSPRRGGQETQYF
J gene: TRBJ2-5
clone size: .
V gene: TRBV9
D gene: .

CDR3 DNA: TGTGCCTGGTCTCAGGGGGCCACGGGGGAGCAGTACTTC
CDR3 protein: CAWSQGATGEQYF
J gene: TRBJ2-7
clone size: .
V gene: TRBV30
D gene: TRBD1